This TCR beta chain was profiled in a study of metastatic and nonmetastatic thyroid tumors. Study background: Malignant thyroid and benign thyroid patients provided blood and tumor or nodule tissue whose repertoires were compared. Study-level findings and limits: Significantly higher TCR beta diversity was reportedly seen in malignant thyroid tumors than benign nodules, in blood and tumor.

Per the original methods: Using the CDR3 differences seen across clinicopathological groups, the authors built a distant-metastasis classifier for papillary thyroid cancer, which was meant to discriminate distant-metastatic patients. Using MiXCR, TCRdb re-called clones from the PCR reads. TCRdb, not the authors, supplied the V and J calls. The sample shows roughly 28,000 clones, roughly 20% of them seen only once. Each patient came to thyroid surgery without any prior treatment (of any kind). A remark on this clone: Its antigen is as yet unknown.

This CDR3 has 15 residues. Looked up from germline, CDR1 is SGHTA and CDR2 is FQGNSA. The ends were cut back, 2 bases at V and 7 bases at J, with 15 bases in the middle. This chain links TRBV7-2 with TRBJ2-1, with D tentatively TRBD2 (6 bases). The source of this sequence is a female donor with papillary thyroid cancer or a benign thyroid nodule (not recorded which). Some clones in this sample may be carry-over from other donors' samples. The source material was blood. The CDR3 DNA follows: TGTGCCAGCAGCTTATCGGGGGAGTACGGGAATGAGCAGTTCTTC. It yields the protein CASSLSGEYGNEQFF.